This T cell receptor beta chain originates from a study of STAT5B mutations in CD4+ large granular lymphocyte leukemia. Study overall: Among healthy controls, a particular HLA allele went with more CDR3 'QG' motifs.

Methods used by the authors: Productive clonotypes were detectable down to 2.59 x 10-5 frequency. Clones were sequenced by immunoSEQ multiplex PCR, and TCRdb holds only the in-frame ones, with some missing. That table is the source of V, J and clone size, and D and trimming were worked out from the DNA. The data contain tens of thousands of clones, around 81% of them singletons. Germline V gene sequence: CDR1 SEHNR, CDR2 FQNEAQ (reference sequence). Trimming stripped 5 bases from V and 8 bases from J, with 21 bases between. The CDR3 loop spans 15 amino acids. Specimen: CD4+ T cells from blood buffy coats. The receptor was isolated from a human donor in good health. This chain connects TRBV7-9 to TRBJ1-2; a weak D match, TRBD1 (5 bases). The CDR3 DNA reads TGTGCCAGCAGCCCCGGCCAGGGCTACCGTCGGGGCTACACCTTC. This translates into CASSPGQGYRRGYTF.